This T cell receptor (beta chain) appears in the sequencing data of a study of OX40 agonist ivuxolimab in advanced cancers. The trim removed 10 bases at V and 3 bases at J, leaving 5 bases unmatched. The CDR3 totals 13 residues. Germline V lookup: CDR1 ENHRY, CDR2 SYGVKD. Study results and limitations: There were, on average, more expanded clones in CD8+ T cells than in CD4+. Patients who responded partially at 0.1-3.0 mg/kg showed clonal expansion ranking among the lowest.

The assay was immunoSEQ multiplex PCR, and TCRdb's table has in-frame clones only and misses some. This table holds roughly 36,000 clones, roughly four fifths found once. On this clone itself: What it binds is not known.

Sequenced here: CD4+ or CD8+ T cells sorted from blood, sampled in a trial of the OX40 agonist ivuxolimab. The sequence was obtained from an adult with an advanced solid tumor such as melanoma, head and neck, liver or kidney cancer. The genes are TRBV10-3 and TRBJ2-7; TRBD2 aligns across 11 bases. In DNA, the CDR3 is TGTGCCACGACCGGACTAGCGGGCTACGAGCAGTACTTC. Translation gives CATTGLAGYEQYF.